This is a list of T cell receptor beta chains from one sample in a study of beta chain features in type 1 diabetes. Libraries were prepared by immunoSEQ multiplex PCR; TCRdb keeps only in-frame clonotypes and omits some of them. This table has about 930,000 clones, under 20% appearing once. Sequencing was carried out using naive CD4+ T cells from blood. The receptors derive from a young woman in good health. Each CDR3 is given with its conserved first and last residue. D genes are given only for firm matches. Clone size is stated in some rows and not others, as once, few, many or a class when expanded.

CDR3: CASSVTQTGSASGNTIYF
DNA: TGTGCCAGCAGCGTAACCCAAACAGGGAGTGCCTCTGGAAACACCATATATTTT
J: TRBJ1-3
size: NA
V: TRBV9
D: NA

CDR3: CASSAHPAPEQFF
DNA: TGTGCCAGCAGCGCCCATCCAGCGCCCGAGCAGTTCTTC
J: TRBJ2-1
size: NA
V: TRBV7-9
D: NA

CDR3: CASSLNPGNTEAFF
DNA: TGTGCCAGCAGCTTAAATCCGGGTAACACTGAAGCTTTCTTT
J: TRBJ1-1
size: NA
V: TRBV7-3
D: NA

CDR3: CASSPTAAHNYYEQYF
DNA: TGTGCCAGCAGCCCAACGGCCGCCCACAACTACTACGAGCAGTACTTC
J: TRBJ2-7
size: NA
V: TRBV11-2
D: NA

CDR3: CASSTGTDIAKNIQYF
DNA: TGTGCCAGTAGTACCGGGACGGACATAGCCAAAAACATTCAGTACTTC
J: TRBJ2-4
size: few
V: TRBV19
D: NA

CDR3: CASSLGTSGGDTQYF
DNA: TGTGCCAGCAGCCTCGGGACTAGCGGAGGAGATACGCAGTATTTT
J: TRBJ2-3
size: few
V: TRBV11-2
D: TRBD2

CDR3: CASSQGVSGGELFF
DNA: TGTGCCAGCTCACAAGGGGTTTCCGGCGGGGAGCTGTTTTTT
J: TRBJ2-2
size: few
V: TRBV18
D: NA

CDR3: CASSETYFGYEQYF
DNA: TGTGCCAGCAGTGAAACTTATTTTGGGTACGAGCAGTACTTC
J: TRBJ2-7
size: few
V: TRBV2
D: NA

CDR3: CASSIRGTGELFF
DNA: TGTGCCAGTAGTATAAGGGGGACGGGGGAGCTGTTTTTT
J: TRBJ2-2
size: few
V: TRBV19
D: NA

CDR3: CASSQASVPYNEQFF
DNA: TGCGCCAGCAGCCAAGCGTCCGTACCTTACAATGAGCAGTTCTTC
J: TRBJ2-1
size: NA
V: TRBV4-1
D: NA

CDR3: CASSYSAGIYEQYF
DNA: TGTGCCAGCAGTTATAGCGCCGGGATTTACGAGCAGTACTTC
J: TRBJ2-7
size: few
V: TRBV6-6
D: NA

CDR3: CASSPGTSGLPDTQYF
DNA: TGTGCCAGCAGCCCGGGGACTAGCGGGTTGCCGGATACGCAGTATTTT
J: TRBJ2-3
size: NA
V: TRBV7-3
D: TRBD2

CDR3: CASTKGARYEQYF
DNA: TGTGCCAGCACCAAGGGGGCGCGCTACGAGCAGTACTTC
J: TRBJ2-7
size: NA
V: TRBV28
D: TRBD1

CDR3: CASSVQLSGTSGYNEQFF
DNA: TGTGCCAGCAGCGTACAATTATCCGGGACTAGCGGTTACAATGAGCAGTTCTTC
J: TRBJ2-1
size: NA
V: TRBV9
D: TRBD2

CDR3: CASSFFTSGSGRFF
DNA: TGTGCCAGCAGCTTCTTCACTAGCGGGAGCGGGAGGTTCTTC
J: TRBJ2-1
size: once
V: TRBV5-4
D: TRBD2

CDR3: CASRSTGLAGVGGQFF
DNA: TGTGCCAGTAGAAGTACCGGACTAGCGGGGGTCGGAGGGCAGTTCTTC
J: TRBJ2-1
size: NA
V: TRBV19
D: TRBD2

CDR3: CASSRTSGSSYNEQFF
DNA: TGCGCCAGCAGCCGGACTAGCGGGAGCTCCTACAATGAGCAGTTCTTC
J: TRBJ2-1
size: NA
V: TRBV5-1
D: TRBD2

CDR3: CASSLRGTDGYTF
DNA: TGTGCCAGCAGCTTACGGGGAACGGATGGCTACACCTTC
J: TRBJ1-2
size: NA
V: TRBV7-9
D: NA

CDR3: CASSPQGRNQPQHF
DNA: TGTGCCAGCAGTCCACAGGGGCGCAATCAGCCCCAGCATTTT
J: TRBJ1-5
size: NA
V: TRBV2
D: TRBD1

CDR3: CASSFPGGIDTQYF
DNA: TGTGCCAGCAGCTTTCCGGGAGGGATAGATACGCAGTATTTT
J: TRBJ2-3
size: few
V: TRBV7-2
D: TRBD2

CDR3: CASRLRTAESYEQYF
DNA: TGTGCCAGCAGACTGCGGACAGCTGAGTCCTACGAGCAGTACTTC
J: TRBJ2-7
size: NA
V: TRBV6-5
D: NA

CDR3: CASSLNPGLAGGQGHTQYF
DNA: TGTGCCAGCAGCCTGAACCCGGGACTAGCGGGAGGACAGGGGCATACGCAGTATTTT
J: TRBJ2-3
size: few
V: TRBV4-2
D: TRBD2

CDR3: CASSETGLAGGSVYNEQFF
DNA: TGTGCCAGCAGCGAGACAGGACTAGCGGGAGGCTCAGTTTACAATGAGCAGTTCTTC
J: TRBJ2-1
size: few
V: TRBV5-8
D: TRBD2

CDR3: CASSVGQVEAGELFF
DNA: TGTGCCAGCAGCGTAGGTCAGGTAGAAGCCGGGGAGCTGTTTTTT
J: TRBJ2-2
size: NA
V: TRBV9
D: NA

CDR3: CASSVLGRLIYGYTF
DNA: TGTGCCAGCAGCGTACTCGGCAGGTTGATCTATGGCTACACCTTC
J: TRBJ1-2
size: NA
V: TRBV9
D: NA

CDR3: CASNQGNTEAFF
DNA: TGTGCCAGCAACCAGGGAAACACTGAAGCTTTCTTT
J: TRBJ1-1
size: NA
V: TRBV28
D: NA

CDR3: CASGLDTRRETQYF
DNA: TGCGCCAGCGGGCTGGACACTAGGAGGGAGACCCAGTACTTC
J: TRBJ2-5
size: NA
V: TRBV5-1
D: NA

CDR3: CASSVGGVPYEQYF
DNA: TGTGCCAGCAGCGTAGGGGGGGTCCCCTACGAGCAGTACTTC
J: TRBJ2-7
size: NA
V: TRBV9
D: NA

CDR3: CASSYRSGRVDNEQFF
DNA: TGTGCCAGCAGTTACCGGAGCGGGAGGGTAGACAATGAGCAGTTCTTC
J: TRBJ2-1
size: NA
V: TRBV6-5
D: TRBD2

CDR3: CASSQSNYYAHEQFF
DNA: TGCGCCAGCAGCCAATCCAATTACTACGCCCATGAGCAGTTCTTC
J: TRBJ2-1
size: few
V: TRBV4-3
D: NA

CDR3: CASTRLHSTYEQYF
DNA: TGTGCCAGCACCCGACTACATTCTACCTACGAGCAGTACTTC
J: TRBJ2-7
size: NA
V: TRBV6-5
D: NA

CDR3: CASRRRTQPNEKLFF
DNA: TGTGCCAGCAGACGAAGGACACAACCTAATGAAAAACTGTTTTTT
J: TRBJ1-4
size: NA
V: TRBV6-5
D: NA

CDR3: CAIQGASTDTQYF
DNA: TGTGCCATACAGGGGGCCAGCACAGATACGCAGTATTTT
J: TRBJ2-3
size: NA
V: TRBV10-3
D: TRBD1

CDR3: CASSSFLNTGELFF
DNA: TGTGCCAGCAGCTCGTTTTTAAACACCGGGGAGCTGTTTTTT
J: TRBJ2-2
size: few
V: TRBV7-9
D: NA

CDR3: CASSPGLVAYEQYF
DNA: TGTGCCAGCTCACCTGGACTAGTTGCCTACGAGCAGTACTTC
J: TRBJ2-7
size: few
V: TRBV18
D: TRBD2

CDR3: CASSQESVWSGNTIYF
DNA: TGCGCCAGCAGCCAAGAATCGGTTTGGTCTGGAAACACCATATATTTT
J: TRBJ1-3
size: few
V: TRBV4-3
D: NA

CDR3: CASSASSGLGDTQYF
DNA: TGTGCCAGCAGTGCGTCTAGCGGGTTGGGGGATACGCAGTATTTT
J: TRBJ2-3
size: NA
V: TRBV10-3
D: TRBD2

CDR3: CASSFLSGNTEAFF
DNA: TGTGCCAGCAGCTTTCTCTCAGGGAACACTGAAGCTTTCTTT
J: TRBJ1-1
size: NA
V: TRBV7-9
D: NA

CDR3: CASSPSGRAYEQYF
DNA: TGTGCCAGCTCACCGAGCGGGAGGGCCTACGAGCAGTACTTC
J: TRBJ2-7
size: few
V: TRBV18
D: TRBD2

CDR3: CASSQARDQQETQYF
DNA: TGCGCCAGCAGCCAAGCCCGGGACCAGCAAGAGACCCAGTACTTC
J: TRBJ2-5
size: few
V: TRBV4-1
D: NA

CDR3: CASSYSKGNQPQHF
DNA: TGTGCCAGCAGTTACTCGAAGGGTAATCAGCCCCAGCATTTT
J: TRBJ1-5
size: NA
V: TRBV6-5
D: NA

CDR3: CASSYSAGSQPQHF
DNA: TGTGCCAGCAGTTACTCAGCAGGGTCTCAGCCCCAGCATTTT
J: TRBJ1-5
size: NA
V: TRBV6-5
D: NA

CDR3: CAISVFAGGLETQYF
DNA: TGTGCCATCAGTGTATTTGCGGGAGGATTAGAGACCCAGTACTTC
J: TRBJ2-5
size: few
V: TRBV10-3
D: TRBD2

CDR3: CASSFLQGGGDTQYF
DNA: TGTGCCAGCAGCTTTCTACAGGGTGGGGGGGATACGCAGTATTTT
J: TRBJ2-3
size: few
V: TRBV7-2
D: NA

CDR3: CASTLDRGSYEQYF
DNA: TGTGCCAGCACCCTGGACAGGGGGTCCTACGAGCAGTACTTC
J: TRBJ2-7
size: NA
V: TRBV7-2
D: TRBD1

CDR3: CASSGDILPTGANVLTF
DNA: TGTGCCAGCAGCGGGGACATTCTCCCAACTGGGGCCAACGTCCTGACTTTC
J: TRBJ2-6
size: NA
V: TRBV9
D: NA

CDR3: CASSAPGQGRETQYF
DNA: TGTGCCAGTAGTGCACCGGGACAGGGTAGGGAGACCCAGTACTTC
J: TRBJ2-5
size: NA
V: TRBV19
D: TRBD1

CDR3: CASRGGTSVTDTQYF
DNA: TGTGCCAGCAGGGGCGGGACTAGCGTGACAGATACGCAGTATTTT
J: TRBJ2-3
size: few
V: TRBV28
D: TRBD2

CDR3: CASSLMYQETQYF
DNA: TGTGCCAGCAGCTTAATGTACCAAGAGACCCAGTACTTC
J: TRBJ2-5
size: few
V: TRBV11-2
D: NA

CDR3: CSASFAPEQFF
DNA: TGCAGTGCTAGTTTCGCGCCCGAGCAGTTCTTC
J: TRBJ2-1
size: NA
V: TRBV20-1
D: NA

CDR3: CASGRDRVRKFF
DNA: TGTGCCAGCGGTAGGGACAGGGTCCGAAAGTTCTTC
J: TRBJ2-1
size: NA
V: TRBV6-5
D: TRBD1

CDR3: CASSQDPGTPGYEQYF
DNA: TGCGCCAGCAGCCAAGATCCCGGGACCCCAGGCTACGAGCAGTACTTC
J: TRBJ2-7
size: NA
V: TRBV4-3
D: NA

CDR3: CASSPRAGNQPQHF
DNA: TGTGCCAGTAGTCCTCGGGCAGGCAATCAGCCCCAGCATTTT
J: TRBJ1-5
size: NA
V: TRBV19
D: NA

CDR3: CASKRRDSSYNEQFF
DNA: TGTGCCAGCAAGAGAAGGGACTCCTCCTACAATGAGCAGTTCTTC
J: TRBJ2-1
size: few
V: TRBV2
D: NA

CDR3: CATSRDRGTGYSEKLFF
DNA: TGTGCCACCAGCAGAGATCGAGGGACCGGGTACAGTGAAAAACTGTTTTTT
J: TRBJ1-4
size: NA
V: TRBV15
D: NA

CDR3: CASRFGEENIQYF
DNA: TGTGCCAGCAGATTTGGAGAAGAGAACATTCAGTACTTC
J: TRBJ2-4
size: NA
V: TRBV7-2
D: NA

CDR3: CASSLWDSDYEQYF
DNA: TGTGCCAGCAGCTTATGGGACAGTGACTACGAGCAGTACTTC
J: TRBJ2-7
size: NA
V: TRBV7-9
D: TRBD1